This TCR beta chain comes out of a study of shared clonotypes between healthy human individuals. Study-wide results and caveats: Several donors held about 5% of naive CD4 clonotypes in common.

In the naive CD8 group, cells lacked CD45RO and were positively selected for CCR7, so terminally differentiated effector memory CD45RA+ cells were left out. Trimming took 1 base from V and 2 from J; bases not matched to a gene: 1. The CDR3 sequence is 14 residues long. In germline, CDR1 is SGHAT, CDR2 FQNNGV. Of note for this clone: As yet, its antigen is unknown. Other nucleotide sequences in the sample specify the same CDR3.

TCRdb's table, derived via immunoSEQ multiplex PCR, lists solely in-frame clones and lacks some. The profile shows roughly 600,000 clones, 98% of them singletons. This clonotype was obtained from a young man in good health. The chain has TRBV11-2 and TRBJ2-7, with 8 bases lining up with TRBD2. The specimen was naive CD8+ T cells sorted from blood. The CDR3 region is CASSLVGGAYEQYF. Written as DNA, the CDR3 is TGTGCCAGCAGCTTAGTCGGGGGGGCCTACGAGCAGTACTTC.